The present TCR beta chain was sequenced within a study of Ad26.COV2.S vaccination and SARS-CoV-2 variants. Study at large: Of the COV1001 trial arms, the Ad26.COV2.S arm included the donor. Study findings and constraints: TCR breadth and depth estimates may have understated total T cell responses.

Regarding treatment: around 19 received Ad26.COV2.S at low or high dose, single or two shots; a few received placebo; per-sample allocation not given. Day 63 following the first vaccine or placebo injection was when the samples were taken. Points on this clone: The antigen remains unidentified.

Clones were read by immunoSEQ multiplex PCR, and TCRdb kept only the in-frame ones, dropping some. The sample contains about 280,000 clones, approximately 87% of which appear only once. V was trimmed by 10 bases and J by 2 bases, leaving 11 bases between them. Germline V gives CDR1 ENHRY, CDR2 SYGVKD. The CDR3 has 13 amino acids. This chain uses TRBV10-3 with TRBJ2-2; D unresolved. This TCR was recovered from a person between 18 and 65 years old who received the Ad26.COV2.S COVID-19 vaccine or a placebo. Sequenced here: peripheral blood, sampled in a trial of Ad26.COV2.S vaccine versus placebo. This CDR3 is CASRATNTGELFF. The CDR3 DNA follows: TGTGCCAGCCGAGCGACCAACACCGGGGAGCTGTTTTTT.